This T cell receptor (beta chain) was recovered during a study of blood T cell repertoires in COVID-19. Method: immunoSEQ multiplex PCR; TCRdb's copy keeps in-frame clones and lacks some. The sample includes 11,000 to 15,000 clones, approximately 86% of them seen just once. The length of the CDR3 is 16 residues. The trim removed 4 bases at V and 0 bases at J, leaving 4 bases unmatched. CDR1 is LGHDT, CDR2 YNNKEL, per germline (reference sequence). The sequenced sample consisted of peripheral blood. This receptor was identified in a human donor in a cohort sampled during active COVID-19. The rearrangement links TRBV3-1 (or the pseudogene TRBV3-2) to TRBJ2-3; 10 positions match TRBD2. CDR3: CASSPLAGTSTDTQYF. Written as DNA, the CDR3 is TGTGCCAGCAGCCCACTAGCGGGGACAAGCACAGATACGCAGTATTTT.